The 2 T cell receptor beta chains listed next were all sequenced from one sample in a study of breast tumors, draining lymph nodes, adjacent tissues. TCRdb itself ran the multiplex PCR reads through MiXCR, one entry per CDR3 protein. Of 60,000 to 65,000 distinct CDR3 sequences in the sample, approximately 57% are singletons; the top ten hold around 19%. Specimen: breast tumor tissue. The source of these receptors is a female donor with breast cancer. Some clones in this sample may be carry-over from other donors' samples.

V gene TRBV6-2 or TRBV6-3 combines with J gene TRBJ2-6, with D unclear. This CDR3 spans 12 amino acids. Between the trimmed V and J ends, which lost 7 bases and 4 bases, there was a span of 5 bases. Germline V CDR1 and CDR2: MNHEY, SVGEGT. The CDR3 DNA sequence: TGTGCCAGCACCTACGGGGCCAACGTCCTGACTTTC. Amino acids: CASTYGANVLTF.

The chain uses TRBV12-3 or TRBV12-4 and TRBJ2-6; 8 positions match TRBD2. This CDR3 is 18 amino acids long. Losses at the gene ends were 1 base for V and 0 bases for J; bases not matched to a gene: 5. This chain's CDR3 is CASSLVSGGRSGANVLTF. In DNA, the CDR3 is TGTGCCAGCAGTTTAGTCAGCGGGGGACGCTCTGGGGCCAACGTCCTGACTTTC.